The rows below give T cell receptor beta chains drawn from one sample of a study of shared clonotypes between healthy human individuals. Data came from immunoSEQ multiplex PCR; TCRdb stores just in-frame clones and leaves some out. Altogether approximately 2,000,000 clones are present, roughly 95% being singletons, with the ten largest covering about 1.7%. The sequencing sample was made of naive CD8+ T cells from PBMCs. These receptors were collected from a man younger than 35 in good health. Some clones in this sample may be carry-over from other donors' samples. The CDR3 runs from the conserved cysteine through the conserved F or W. Fields, in order: J gene, D gene, V gene, clone size, CDR3 protein, CDR3 DNA. A D gene is named only where the DNA matches it firmly. Some rows have no size entry. The others give once, few or many, or a class for an expanded clone.

j_call: TRBJ2-7; d_call: TRBD1; v_call: TRBV6-5; clone_size: .; cdr3_aa: CASSYKQGARFQYF; cdr3_nt: TGTGCCAGCAGTTATAAACAGGGGGCCCGTTTTCAGTACTTC
j_call: TRBJ2-7; d_call: .; v_call: TRBV29-1; clone_size: .; cdr3_aa: CSARTTMAGPYEQYF; cdr3_nt: TGCAGCGCCCGAACAACCATGGCAGGGCCCTACGAGCAGTACTTC
j_call: TRBJ2-2; d_call: .; v_call: TRBV9; clone_size: .; cdr3_aa: CASAYGVTGELFF; cdr3_nt: TGTGCCAGCGCTTATGGAGTGACCGGGGAGCTGTTTTTT
j_call: TRBJ2-7; d_call: TRBD1; v_call: TRBV29-1; clone_size: .; cdr3_aa: CSAKGDRGSPWEQYF; cdr3_nt: TGCAGCGCCAAGGGGGACAGGGGGTCTCCTTGGGAGCAGTACTTC
j_call: TRBJ2-1; d_call: TRBD1; v_call: TRBV11-2; clone_size: .; cdr3_aa: CASSLGDRGLF; cdr3_nt: TGTGCCAGCAGCTTAGGGGACAGGGGTCTCTTC
j_call: TRBJ1-2; d_call: .; v_call: TRBV4-1; clone_size: .; cdr3_aa: CASSQGPGGAPPYGYTF; cdr3_nt: TGCGCCAGCAGCCAAGGCCCGGGTGGGGCGCCACCCTATGGCTACACCTTC
j_call: TRBJ1-4; d_call: .; v_call: TRBV27; clone_size: .; cdr3_aa: CASSFTGGFGKLFF; cdr3_nt: TGTGCCAGCAGTTTTACGGGGGGGTTCGGAAAACTGTTTTTT
j_call: TRBJ2-7; d_call: .; v_call: TRBV27; clone_size: once; cdr3_aa: CASSLRGTYEQYF; cdr3_nt: TGTGCCAGCAGCCTGCGAGGGACCTACGAGCAGTACTTC
j_call: TRBJ1-3; d_call: .; v_call: TRBV27; clone_size: .; cdr3_aa: CASRLTGTQTSGNTIYF; cdr3_nt: TGTGCCAGCAGACTGACCGGCACACAGACCTCTGGTAACACCATATATTTT
j_call: TRBJ1-2; d_call: TRBD1; v_call: TRBV5-4; clone_size: .; cdr3_aa: CASRSLQGDLNYGYTF; cdr3_nt: TGTGCCAGCAGGTCCCTACAGGGGGACCTTAACTATGGCTACACCTTC
j_call: TRBJ2-3; d_call: TRBD1; v_call: TRBV27; clone_size: .; cdr3_aa: CASRPRDRARTDTQYF; cdr3_nt: TGTGCCAGCAGACCCCGGGACAGGGCCCGCACAGATACGCAGTATTTT
j_call: TRBJ2-3; d_call: TRBD1; v_call: TRBV7-9; clone_size: .; cdr3_aa: CAGMDRGKDTQYF; cdr3_nt: TGTGCCGGAATGGACAGGGGAAAAGATACGCAGTATTTT
j_call: TRBJ2-5; d_call: .; v_call: TRBV27; clone_size: .; cdr3_aa: CASSWGPGGQETQYF; cdr3_nt: TGTGCCAGCAGTTGGGGGCCGGGGGGACAAGAGACCCAGTACTTC
j_call: TRBJ2-7; d_call: .; v_call: TRBV2; clone_size: .; cdr3_aa: CASRGRAGQNVYEQYF; cdr3_nt: TGTGCCAGCAGGGGGAGGGCGGGACAGAATGTCTACGAGCAGTACTTC